Only one count was recorded for the clone carrying this T cell receptor beta chain. What it binds is unknown. Assay: immunoSEQ multiplex PCR; the TCRdb copy retains only in-frame clones and omits some. There are roughly 130,000 clones in the sample; 80% to 90% occur only once, and around 2% lies in the top ten. This sample was taken from a study of radiation and T cells in renal cell carcinoma. Whole-study findings and limits: Pretreatment tumor biopsies were lacking, so baseline clonotypes are unknown.

Time point noted: blood 2 weeks post-SBRT. As to treatment: 15 Gy SBRT to primary tumor, nephrectomy 4 weeks later. This renal cell carcinoma was of the clear cell type. CDR1 KGHSH and CDR2 LQKENI come from the germline V gene. With 3 bases removed from V and 4 bases from J, the gap between germline ends came to 9 bases. The CDR3 is 13 amino acids. The clonotype comes from a woman aged 60 to 75 with renal cell carcinoma. This chain uses TRBV18 with TRBJ1-2; maybe TRBD1 (6 bases). The specimen was blood, collected from a patient whose treatment included radiotherapy and nephrectomy. CDR3 DNA: TGTGCCAGCTCACCGGACAGTGCCTATGGCTACACCTTC. Residues: CASSPDSAYGYTF.